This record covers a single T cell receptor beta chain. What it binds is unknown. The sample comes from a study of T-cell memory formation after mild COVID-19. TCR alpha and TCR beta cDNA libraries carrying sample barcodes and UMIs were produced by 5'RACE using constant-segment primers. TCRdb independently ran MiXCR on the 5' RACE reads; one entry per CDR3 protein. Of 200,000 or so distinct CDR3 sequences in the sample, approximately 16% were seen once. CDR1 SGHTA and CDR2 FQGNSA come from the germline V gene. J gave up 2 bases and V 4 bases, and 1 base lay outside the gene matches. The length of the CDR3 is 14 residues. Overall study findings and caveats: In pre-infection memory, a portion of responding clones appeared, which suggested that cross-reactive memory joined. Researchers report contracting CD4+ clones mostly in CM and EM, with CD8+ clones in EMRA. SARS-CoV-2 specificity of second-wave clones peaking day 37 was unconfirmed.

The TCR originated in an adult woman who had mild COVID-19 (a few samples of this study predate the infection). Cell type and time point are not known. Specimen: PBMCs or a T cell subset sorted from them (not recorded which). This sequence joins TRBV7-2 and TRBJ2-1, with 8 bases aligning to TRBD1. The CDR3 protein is CASSSRGPYNEQFF. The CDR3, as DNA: TGTGCCAGCAGCTCCAGGGGGCCCTACAATGAGCAGTTCTTC.